The clone carrying this T cell receptor beta chain was recorded once. Antigen: not known. The CDR3 totals 11 residues. Germline-derived CDR1 and CDR2 are MNHNY and SVGAGI (reference sequence). V was pared by 8 bases and J by 8 bases, with 12 bases between. This entry belongs to a study of T cells in localized non-small cell lung cancer. Study-wide results and caveats: Tumor samples were not multi-region, leaving intratumor heterogeneity unexcluded. Researchers found a median around 50 of the top 100 tumor clones in adjacent lung. Peak T cell clonality was found in uninvolved adjacent lung, exceeding tumor. A raised T cell density in blood coincided with lengthier overall survival.

The data were produced by immunoSEQ multiplex PCR, yet TCRdb's version contains in-frame clones alone and is incomplete. The data hold approximately 83,000 clones, with approximately 91% observed a single time. Sequenced here: PBMCs, sampled before any cancer treatment. The TCR originated in a woman aged 40 to 75 with stage II squamous cell lung carcinoma. The rearrangement uses TRBV6-6 and TRBJ1-2; the D is unclear. CDR3 in amino acids: CASRTSEGYTF. CDR3 DNA sequence: TGTGCCAGCCGAACGAGTGAGGGCTACACCTTC.